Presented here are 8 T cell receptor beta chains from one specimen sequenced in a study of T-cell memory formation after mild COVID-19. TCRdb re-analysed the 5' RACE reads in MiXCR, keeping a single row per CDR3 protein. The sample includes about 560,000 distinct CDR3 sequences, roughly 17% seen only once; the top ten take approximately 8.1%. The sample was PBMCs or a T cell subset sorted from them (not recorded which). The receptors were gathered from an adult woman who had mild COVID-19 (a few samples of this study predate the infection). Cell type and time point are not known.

For the CDR3, the DNA is TGTGCCACCAGTGATTTGCGAGACAGTTTCTCCCGGGAGCTGTTTTTT. Translation: CATSDLRDSFSRELFF. The rearrangement uses TRBV24-1 and TRBJ2-2, with TRBD1 as a possible D gene (5 bases). Germline-derived CDR1 and CDR2 are KGHDR and SFDVKD. The CDR3 length is 16 residues. Trimming took 0 bases from V and 9 from J, leaving 16 bases between them.

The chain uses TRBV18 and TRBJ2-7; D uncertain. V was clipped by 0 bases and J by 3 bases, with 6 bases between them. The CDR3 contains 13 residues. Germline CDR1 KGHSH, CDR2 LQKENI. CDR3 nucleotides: TGTGCCAGCTCACCACCGAATGACTACGAGCAGTACTTC. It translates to CASSPPNDYEQYF.

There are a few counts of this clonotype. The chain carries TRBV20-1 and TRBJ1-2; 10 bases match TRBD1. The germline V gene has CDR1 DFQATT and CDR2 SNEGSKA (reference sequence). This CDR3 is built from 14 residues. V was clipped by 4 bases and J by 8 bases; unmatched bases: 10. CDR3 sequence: CSATTAGTGEGYTF. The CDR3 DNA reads TGCAGTGCTACTACCGCCGGGACAGGGGAGGGCTACACCTTC.

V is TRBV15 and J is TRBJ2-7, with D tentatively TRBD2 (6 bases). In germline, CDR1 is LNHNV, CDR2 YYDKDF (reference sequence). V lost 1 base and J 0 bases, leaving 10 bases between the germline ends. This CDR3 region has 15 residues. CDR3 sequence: CATSRVGGASYEQYF. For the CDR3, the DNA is TGTGCCACCAGCAGAGTGGGCGGGGCCTCCTACGAGCAGTACTTC.

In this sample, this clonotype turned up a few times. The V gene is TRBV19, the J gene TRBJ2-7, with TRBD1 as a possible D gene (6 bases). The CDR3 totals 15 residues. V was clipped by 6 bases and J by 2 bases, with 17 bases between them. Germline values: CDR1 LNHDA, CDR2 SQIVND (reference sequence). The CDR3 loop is CASSWGPTTPYEQYF. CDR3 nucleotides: TGTGCCAGTAGCTGGGGGCCTACGACCCCCTACGAGCAGTACTTC.

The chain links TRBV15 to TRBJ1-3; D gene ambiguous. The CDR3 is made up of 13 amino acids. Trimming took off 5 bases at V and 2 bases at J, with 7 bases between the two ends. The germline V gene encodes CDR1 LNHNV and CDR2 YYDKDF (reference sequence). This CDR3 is CATSGEPGNTIYF. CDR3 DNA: TGTGCCACCAGCGGGGAACCTGGAAACACCATATATTTT.

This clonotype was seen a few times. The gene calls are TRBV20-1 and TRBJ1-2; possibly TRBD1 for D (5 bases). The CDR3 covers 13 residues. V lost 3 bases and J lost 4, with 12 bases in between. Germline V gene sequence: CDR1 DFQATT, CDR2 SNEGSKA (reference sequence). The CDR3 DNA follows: TGCAGTGCTAGTGTCAGGGCGACCTATGGCTACACCTTC. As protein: CSASVRATYGYTF.

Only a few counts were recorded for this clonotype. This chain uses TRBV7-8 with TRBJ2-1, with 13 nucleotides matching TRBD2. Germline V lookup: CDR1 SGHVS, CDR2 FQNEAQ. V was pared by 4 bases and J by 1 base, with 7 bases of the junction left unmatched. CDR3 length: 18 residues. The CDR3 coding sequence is TGTGCCAGCAGCTACCGGACTAGCGGGAGCCGGTCCTACAATGAGCAGTTCTTC. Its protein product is CASSYRTSGSRSYNEQFF.